This T cell receptor beta chain came from a study of T cells in Graves' hyperthyroidism and ophthalmopathy. Amplified regions were TCR beta CDR3 sequences from RNA transcripts. TCR CDR3 regions were first amplified by RT-PCR with HTBI primers. TCRdb passed the multiplex PCR reads through MiXCR, listing each CDR3 protein once. This table holds 800,000 or so distinct CDR3 sequences, 38% found once. It was considered stable Graves' hyperthyroidism when ophthalmopathy did not progress within 18 months. Each patient was aged 18 to 65 and had newly diagnosed hyperthyroidism of under 2 months' duration. For this clonotype: Antigen: not known.

Findings and limits, study-wide: Patients with ophthalmopathy were separated from those with stable hyperthyroidism by a 13 V-J model.

The receptor was isolated from a man between 18 and 29 years old with Graves' hyperthyroidism. The sequenced sample was blood.

The CDR3 DNA sequence: TGTGCCAGCAGCAGACAGGGTCGCAACACTGAAGCTTTCTTT. Translating gives CASSRQGRNTEAFF. The chain joins TRBV2 to TRBJ1-1; 7 positions agree with TRBD1. This CDR3 is built from 14 residues. With V trimmed by 6 bases and J by 2 bases, 6 bases remained unmatched. From germline, CDR1 is SNHLY and CDR2 FYNNEI.